The 7 T cell receptor beta chains presented below share a single source sample, sequenced in a study of blood T cell repertoires in COVID-19. Measured with immunoSEQ multiplex PCR; TCRdb has only the in-frame clones, and not every one. Seen here are fewer than 450,000 clones, 85% to 90% observed once, and the top ten hold around 6.6%. The sequenced sample consisted of peripheral blood. These receptors were collected from a woman between 65 and 79 years old with COVID-19, enrolled during active disease.

The V and J genes are TRBV11-2 and TRBJ1-2; 9 bases match TRBD1. Looked up from germline, CDR1 is SGHAT and CDR2 is FQNNGV. This CDR3 comprises 19 residues. Trimming removed 5 bases from V and 4 bases from J; junction bases left unmatched: 20. CDR3 amino acids: CASSRTTGTGTTRSYGYTF. CDR3 coding DNA: TGTGCCAGCAGCCGTACTACCGGGACAGGGACGACCAGGAGCTATGGCTACACCTTC. The full variable domain, with the rest looked up from reference TRBV11-2 and TRBJ1-2, is EAGVAQSPRYKIIEKRQSVAFWCNPISGHATLYWYQQILGQGPKLLIQFQNNGVVDDSQLPKDRFSAERLKGVDSTLKIQPAKLEDSAVYLCASSRTTGTGTTRSYGYTFGSGTRLTVV.

The V call is TRBV2, the J call TRBJ1-3; no clear D gene. V was pared by 6 bases and J by 0 bases, with 12 bases between. The CDR3 spans 15 residues. Germline V gene data show CDR1 as SNHLY and CDR2 as FYNNEI. CDR3 nucleotides: TGTGCCAGCAGACTCAGGACTATCTCTGGAAACACCATATATTTT. It specifies CASRLRTISGNTIYF.

V is TRBV27 and J is TRBJ2-1; no definite D call. Trimming cost V 5 bases and J 9 bases, with 11 bases left between them. CDR3 length equals 12 residues. Germline V gene lookup returns CDR1 MNHEY and CDR2 SMNVEV (reference sequence). The CDR3 nucleotides read TGTGCCAGCAGTCCTTTGACGGGTGAGCAGTTCTTC. Protein product: CASSPLTGEQFF.

This chain connects TRBV6-5 to TRBJ1-5; the D gene is possibly TRBD1 (5 bases). This CDR3 comprises 15 residues. V shed 4 bases and J shed 0 bases, with 10 bases lying between them. Germline V CDR1 and CDR2: MNHEY, SVGAGI. The CDR3 DNA reads TGTGCCAGCAGTTTGACAGCGTATAGCAATCAGCCCCAGCATTTT. It is translated as CASSLTAYSNQPQHF.

This clone occurred once. This rearrangement joins TRBV28 to TRBJ1-1; 8 bases align to TRBD1. CDR1 MDHEN and CDR2 SYDVKM come from the germline V gene. This CDR3 has 16 residues. J was trimmed by 1 base and V by 7 bases; bases with no gene match: 11. The CDR3 DNA follows: TGTGCCAGCACCCCACCAGGGGGCGCAGGGAACACTGAAGCTTTCTTT. Translation: CASTPPGGAGNTEAFF.

In regard to this clone: Other DNA variants within this sample encode the same CDR3. This CDR3 reads CASSDPRGADTQYF. DNA for the CDR3: TGTGCCAGCAGCGACCCCAGGGGAGCAGATACGCAGTATTTT. V and J are TRBV27 and TRBJ2-3; a weak D match, TRBD1 (6 bases). The germline gives CDR1 MNHEY, CDR2 SMNVEV (reference sequence). V was trimmed by 6 bases and J by 4 bases, leaving 14 bases between them. The CDR3 length is 14 residues.

The chain joins TRBV18 to TRBJ1-3; D call uncertain. V was shortened by 6 bases and J by 0 bases, with 12 bases between the two germline ends. The V gene's germline CDR1 is KGHSH and CDR2 LQKENI. The length of the CDR3 is 15 residues. CDR3 amino acids: CASSYDASSGNTIYF. In DNA form, the CDR3 reads TGTGCCAGCTCGTACGACGCTAGCTCTGGAAACACCATATATTTT. Drawing the rest from reference TRBV18 and TRBJ1-3, the complete variable domain is NAGVMQNPRHLVRRRGQEARLRCSPMKGHSHVYWYRQLPEEGLKFMVYLQKENIIDESGMPKERFSAEFPKEGPSILRIQQVVRGDSAAYFCASSYDASSGNTIYFGEGSWLTVV.